A single T cell receptor (beta chain) is shown here with its context. What it binds is unknown. V was cut by 2 bases and J by 5 bases, with 7 bases left in between. The CDR3 loop spans 13 amino acids. Per the germline V gene, CDR1 is SGHVS and CDR2 is FNYEAQ. Preparing the TCRbeta library involved the use of unique molecular identifiers. TCRdb reprocessed the PCR reads with MiXCR, giving one entry per CDR3 protein. The table lists about 98,000 distinct CDR3 sequences, about 25% of them singletons, with roughly a fifth in the top ten. The data originate from a study of T-cell reconstitution after alpha-beta-depleted transplantation in children. Study findings and constraints: Several patients had high TCRbeta diversity at day 60; it came from surviving recipient T cells and thymic progenitors. T-cell counts and diversity at one year post-transplant came mainly from newly produced T cells.

This chain connects TRBV7-6 to TRBJ1-5; D is uncertain. The sequence was obtained from a boy between 2 and 10 years old with acute lymphoblastic leukemia, due to receive a stem cell transplant. The sample here was PBMCs, taken before TCRalphabeta/CD19-depleted stem cell transplant. The CDR3 DNA sequence: TGTGCCAGCAGCTTATTCGGGGATCAGCCCCAGCATTTT. Translation gives CASSLFGDQPQHF.